This TCR beta chain was captured in a study of CD8+ T cells in alopecia areata. Extraction and reverse transcription of RNA yielded cDNA as the sequencing template. The repertoire was sequenced with immunoSEQ multiplex PCR; TCRdb's copy has only in-frame clones and lacks some. This sample has 90,000 to 120,000 clones, with around 55% found just once. CDR1 and CDR2 (germline): SGDLS, YYNGEE. The CDR3 is 14 amino acids. After removal of 3 bases from V and 6 bases from J, the junction contained 5 bases not matched to a gene. This clone was recorded a few times. The sample taken for sequencing was CD8+ T cells sorted from blood. The chain combines TRBV9 with TRBJ1-1, with 10 bases lining up with TRBD1. The sequence was obtained from a human donor in good health. CDR3 in amino acids: CASSAAGTGAEAFF. Written as DNA, the CDR3 is TGTGCCAGCAGCGCAGCCGGGACAGGGGCTGAAGCTTTCTTT.